This TCR beta chain was captured in a study of T cell responses to AZD1222 COVID-19 vaccine. Study-wide points: Spike regions recognized by vaccine-associated CD4 TCRs spanned the protein, led by 160-218 and 743-854. Clonal diversity was possibly underestimated, and the donors were mostly white British, with more females.

Worth noting for this clone: The target antigen is unknown.

Profiling relied on immunoSEQ multiplex PCR, and the TCRdb table lists in-frame clones only, not all of them. The sample carries fewer than 85,000 clones, around nine tenths recorded once. The specimen was peripheral blood, collected 28 days after the second AZD1222 dose. This receptor was obtained from an adult who received the AZD1222 COVID-19 vaccine.

For the CDR3, the DNA is TGTGCCAGCAGACCGGGACAGCGGGAGACCCAGTACTTC. Its translation: CASRPGQRETQYF. The gene calls are TRBV27 and TRBJ2-5; 7 bases line up with TRBD1. Germline V CDR1 and CDR2: MNHEY, SMNVEV (reference sequence). The CDR3 totals 13 residues. V shed 6 bases and J 5 bases; nucleotides not matched to a gene: 6.